The clone carrying this T cell receptor beta chain occurred many times. The sample belongs to a study of T cells in Graves' hyperthyroidism and ophthalmopathy. From RNA transcripts, TCR beta CDR3 regions were amplified. HTBI primers were used for first-round RT-PCR of the TCR CDR3. Using its own MiXCR run on the multiplex PCR reads, TCRdb lists one record per CDR3 protein. The repertoire holds roughly 560,000 distinct CDR3 sequences, with roughly 15% as singletons. The CDR3 extends over 14 amino acids. Germline CDR1 is LNHNV and CDR2 is YYDKDF (reference sequence). Trimming took 5 bases from V and 8 from J, leaving 16 bases between them.

This TCR was sampled from a woman aged 40 to 50 with Graves' ophthalmopathy. The sample consisted of blood. The rearrangement joins TRBV15 to TRBJ1-3; D may be TRBD1 (5 bases). Written as DNA, the CDR3 is TGTGCCACCAGCGGAAGGGACCTCGGGGACACCATATATTTT. Its protein is CATSGRDLGDTIYF.